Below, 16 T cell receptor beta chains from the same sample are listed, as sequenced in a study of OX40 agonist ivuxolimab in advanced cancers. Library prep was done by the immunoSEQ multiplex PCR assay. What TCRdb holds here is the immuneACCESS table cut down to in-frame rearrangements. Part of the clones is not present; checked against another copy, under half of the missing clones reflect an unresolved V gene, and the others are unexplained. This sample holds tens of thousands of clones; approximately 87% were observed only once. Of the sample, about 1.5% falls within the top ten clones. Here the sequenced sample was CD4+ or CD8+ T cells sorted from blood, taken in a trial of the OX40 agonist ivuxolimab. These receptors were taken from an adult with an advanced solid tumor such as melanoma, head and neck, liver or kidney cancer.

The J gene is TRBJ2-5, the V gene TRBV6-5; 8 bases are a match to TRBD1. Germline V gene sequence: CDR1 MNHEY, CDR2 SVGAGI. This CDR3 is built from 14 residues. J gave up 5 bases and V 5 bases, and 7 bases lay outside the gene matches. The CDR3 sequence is CASSLGTGWETQYF. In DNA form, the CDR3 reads TGTGCCAGCAGTCTAGGGACAGGATGGGAGACCCAGTACTTC.

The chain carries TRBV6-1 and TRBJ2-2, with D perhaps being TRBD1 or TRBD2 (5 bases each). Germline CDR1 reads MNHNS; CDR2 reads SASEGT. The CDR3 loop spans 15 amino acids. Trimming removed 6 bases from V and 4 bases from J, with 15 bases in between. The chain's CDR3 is CASSATEGITGELFF. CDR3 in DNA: TGTGCCAGCAGCGCAACCGAGGGGATCACCGGGGAGCTGTTTTTT.

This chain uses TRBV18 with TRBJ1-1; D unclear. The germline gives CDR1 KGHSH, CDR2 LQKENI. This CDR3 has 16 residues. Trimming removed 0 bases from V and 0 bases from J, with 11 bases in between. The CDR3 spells CASSPPGRSMNTEAFF. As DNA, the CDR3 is TGTGCCAGCTCACCACCTGGACGGAGCATGAACACTGAAGCTTTCTTT.

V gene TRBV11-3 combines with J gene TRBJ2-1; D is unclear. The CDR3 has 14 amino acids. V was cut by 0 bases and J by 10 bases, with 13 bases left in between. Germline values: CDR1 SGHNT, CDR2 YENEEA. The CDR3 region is CASSLDQQSPEQFF. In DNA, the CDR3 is TGTGCCAGCAGCTTAGATCAACAGAGTCCCGAGCAGTTCTTC.

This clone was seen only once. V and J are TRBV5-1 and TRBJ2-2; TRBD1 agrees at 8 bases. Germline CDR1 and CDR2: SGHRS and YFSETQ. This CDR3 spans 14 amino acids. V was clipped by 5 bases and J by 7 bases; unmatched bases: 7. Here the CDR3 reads CASRSGGRGGELFF. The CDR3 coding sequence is TGCGCCAGCAGATCAGGGGGCCGGGGCGGGGAGCTGTTTTTT.

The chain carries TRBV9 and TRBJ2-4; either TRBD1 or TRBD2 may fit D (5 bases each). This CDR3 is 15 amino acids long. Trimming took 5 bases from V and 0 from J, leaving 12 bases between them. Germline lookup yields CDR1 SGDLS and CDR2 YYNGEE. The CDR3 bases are TGTGCCAGCAGTGAGGGGACCTTAGCCAAAAACATTCAGTACTTC. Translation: CASSEGTLAKNIQYF. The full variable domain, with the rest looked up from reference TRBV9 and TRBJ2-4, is DSGVTQTPKHLITATGQRVTLRCSPRSGDLSVYWYQQSLDQGLQFLIQYYNGEERAKGNILERFSAQQFPDLHSELNLSSLELGDSALYFCASSEGTLAKNIQYFGAGTRLSVL.

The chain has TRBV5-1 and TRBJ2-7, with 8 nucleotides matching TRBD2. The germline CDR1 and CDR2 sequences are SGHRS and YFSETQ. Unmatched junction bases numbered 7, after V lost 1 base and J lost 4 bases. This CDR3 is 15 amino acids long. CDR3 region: CASSLRSGSKYEQYF. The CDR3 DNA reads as TGCGCCAGCAGCTTGAGGAGCGGGAGCAAGTACGAGCAGTACTTC.

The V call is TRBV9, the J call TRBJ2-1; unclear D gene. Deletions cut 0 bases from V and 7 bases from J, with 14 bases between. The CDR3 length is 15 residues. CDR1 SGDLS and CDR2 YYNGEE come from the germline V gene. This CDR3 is CASSVDGADRNEQFF. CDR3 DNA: TGTGCCAGCAGCGTAGATGGAGCAGATAGAAATGAGCAGTTCTTC. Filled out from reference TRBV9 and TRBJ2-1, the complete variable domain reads DSGVTQTPKHLITATGQRVTLRCSPRSGDLSVYWYQQSLDQGLQFLIQYYNGEERAKGNILERFSAQQFPDLHSELNLSSLELGDSALYFCASSVDGADRNEQFFGPGTRLTVL.

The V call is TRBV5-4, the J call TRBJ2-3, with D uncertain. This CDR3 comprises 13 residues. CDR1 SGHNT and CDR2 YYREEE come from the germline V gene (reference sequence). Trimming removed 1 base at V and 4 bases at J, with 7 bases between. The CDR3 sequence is CASSLTFSDTQYF. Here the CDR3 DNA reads TGTGCCAGCAGCTTGACTTTTTCAGATACGCAGTATTTT.

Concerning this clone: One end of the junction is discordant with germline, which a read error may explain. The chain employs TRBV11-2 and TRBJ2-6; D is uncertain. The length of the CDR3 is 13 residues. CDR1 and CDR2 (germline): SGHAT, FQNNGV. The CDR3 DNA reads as TGTGCCGGCAGCCCTCCTGGGGCCAACGTCCTGACTTTC. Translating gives CAGSPPGANVLTF.

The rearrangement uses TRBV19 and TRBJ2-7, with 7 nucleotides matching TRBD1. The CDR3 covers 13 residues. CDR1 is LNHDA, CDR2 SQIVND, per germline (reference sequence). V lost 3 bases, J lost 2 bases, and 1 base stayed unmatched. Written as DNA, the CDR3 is TGTGCCAGTAGTATCCAGGGGGCCTACGAGCAGTACTTC. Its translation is CASSIQGAYEQYF. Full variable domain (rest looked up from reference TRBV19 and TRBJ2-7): DGGITQSPKYLFRKEGQNVTLSCEQNLNHDAMYWYRQDPGQGLRLIYYSQIVNDFQKGDIAEGYSVSREKKESFPLTVTSAQKNPTAFYLCASSIQGAYEQYFGPGTRLTVT.

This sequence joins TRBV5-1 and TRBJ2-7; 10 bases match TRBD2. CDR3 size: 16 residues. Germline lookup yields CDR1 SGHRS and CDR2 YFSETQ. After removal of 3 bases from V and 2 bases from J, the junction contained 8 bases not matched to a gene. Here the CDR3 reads CASSSQLAGPAYEQYF. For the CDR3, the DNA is TGCGCCAGCAGCTCGCAACTAGCGGGGCCGGCCTACGAGCAGTACTTC.

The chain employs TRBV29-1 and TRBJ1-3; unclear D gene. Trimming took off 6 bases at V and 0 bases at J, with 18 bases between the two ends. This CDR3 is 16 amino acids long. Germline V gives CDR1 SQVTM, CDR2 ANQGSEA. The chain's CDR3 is CSVLLLGSFSGNTIYF. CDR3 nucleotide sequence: TGCAGCGTGCTGTTGCTGGGCAGCTTCTCTGGAAACACCATATATTTT.

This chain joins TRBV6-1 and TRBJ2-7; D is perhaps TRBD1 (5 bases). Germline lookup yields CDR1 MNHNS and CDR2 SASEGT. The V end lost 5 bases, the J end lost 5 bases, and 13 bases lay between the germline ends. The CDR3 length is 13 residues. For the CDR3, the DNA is TGTGCCAGCAGTAGCCCCCGACAGAACGAGCAGTACTTC. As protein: CASSSPRQNEQYF.

The CDR3, as DNA: TGTGCCAGCAGCCGCAGACAGGGCGAGCAGTACTTC. This sequence encodes CASSRRQGEQYF. The chain joins TRBV7-9 to TRBJ2-7; 7 bases fit TRBD1. Trimming took 5 bases from V and 6 from J; bases not matched to a gene: 4. The CDR3 covers 12 residues. Germline loops: CDR1 SEHNR, CDR2 FQNEAQ (reference sequence).

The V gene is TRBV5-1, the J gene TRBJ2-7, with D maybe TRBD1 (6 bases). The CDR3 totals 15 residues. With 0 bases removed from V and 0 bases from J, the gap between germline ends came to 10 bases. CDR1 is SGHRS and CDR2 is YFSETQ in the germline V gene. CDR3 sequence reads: CASSLGQVSSYEQYF. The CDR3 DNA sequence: TGCGCCAGCAGCTTGGGACAGGTGAGCTCCTACGAGCAGTACTTC.